This TCR beta chain came from a study of CD8 T cells in ankylosing spondylitis. TCRdb redid the calling of the 5' RACE reads with MiXCR, one entry per CDR3 protein. The profile covers about 360,000 distinct CDR3 sequences, with roughly 22% appearing a single time and around 13% taken by the ten largest. This clonotype was seen a few times. V lost 1 base and J 6 bases, leaving 9 bases between the germline ends. This CDR3 spans 13 amino acids. Germline values: CDR1 MGHRA, CDR2 YSYEKL. This clonotype was obtained from a male donor with ankylosing spondylitis or in good health (not recorded which). J is TRBJ1-1 and V is TRBV4-1; maybe TRBD1 (5 bases). The sequenced sample consisted of blood, either unsorted or a sorted T cell fraction (not recorded which). In nucleotides, the CDR3 is TGCGCCAGCAGCCAAGTAACGACAGCTGAAGCTTTCTTT. This encodes CASSQVTTAEAFF.